A selection of T cell receptor beta chains follows, all from one sample in a study of T cell responses to AZD1222 COVID-19 vaccine. Profiling relied on immunoSEQ multiplex PCR, and the TCRdb table lists in-frame clones only, not all of them. The table records about 88,000 clones, about 92% of them present only once. The material sequenced was peripheral blood, taken on day 0 of AZD1222 vaccination. These receptors were collected from an adult in good health. CDR3s include the opening cysteine and the closing phenylalanine or tryptophan. Some rows mark clone size as missing; the rest say once, few, many or name a class of expanded clone.

TRBV7-8	TRBJ1-2	.	CASSRGRSVGTYGYTF
TRBV11-3	TRBJ2-2	.	CASSYLGSGELFF
TRBV7-2	TRBJ2-5	.	CASSTWAGLETQYF
TRBV16	TRBJ2-7	.	CASSSSAGYEQYF
TRBV4-2	TRBJ1-6	.	CASSQAGGSGDSPLHF
TRBV28	TRBJ1-2	.	CASSFGYGYTF
TRBV4-2	TRBJ1-3	.	CASSQEIGFNTIYF
TRBV24-1	TRBJ1-2	.	CATSESTGGVGYTF
TRBV4-3	TRBJ2-7	.	CASSQDRASGRLSYEQYF
TRBV20-1	TRBJ2-7	.	CSASRTGGRYEQYF
TRBV7-8	TRBJ1-1	.	CASSPRIIRTGTEAFF
TRBV7-2	TRBJ2-1	once	CASSSHRGGIGEWFF
TRBV28	TRBJ2-7	.	CASSFSHTGTGGLEQYF
TRBV19	TRBJ1-6	.	CASSIGPSDGYNSPLHF
TRBV5-4	TRBJ2-7	.	CASSLAGPYEQYF
TRBV7-9	TRBJ2-1	.	CASSPGTSAYNEQFF
TRBV4-1	TRBJ1-3	.	CASSQGSGSGNTIYF
TRBV4-2	TRBJ1-1	.	CASSQEEGMNTEAFF
TRBV6-5	TRBJ2-1	.	CASSPTGLAGGWQFF
TRBV5-1	TRBJ1-5	.	CASSLMGYSNQPQHF
TRBV7-2	TRBJ1-1	.	CASTPPPGGSTEAFF
TRBV2	TRBJ1-2	.	CASSEGGALGYGYTF
TRBV18	TRBJ1-2	.	CASSPPDRSNYGYTF
TRBV6-5	TRBJ1-2	.	CASSPQGPRTYGYTF
TRBV19	TRBJ1-4	.	CASSRAGRTANEKLFF
TRBV28	TRBJ2-6	.	CASSSQTGGRSSGANVLTF
TRBV5-4	TRBJ2-5	.	CASSLAFVDRETQETQYF
TRBV7-3	TRBJ2-3	.	CASSLGLAGDTDTQYF
TRBV7-2	TRBJ1-4	.	CASSTRRSEKLFF
TRBV18	TRBJ2-5	.	CASSPPPSGMAETQYF
TRBV7-9	TRBJ2-1	.	CASSFRLAEYNEQFF
TRBV28	TRBJ2-1	.	CASSSNDRGRGFF
TRBV7-8	TRBJ2-5	.	CASSPYRAQYF
TRBV5-1	TRBJ2-1	.	CASSSDSHSADEQFF
TRBV28	TRBJ1-2	.	CASSWSLNGGYTF
TRBV19	TRBJ2-1	.	CASSPPGTSTAYNEQFF
TRBV10-3	TRBJ2-7	.	CAISESLVGRTSYEQYF
TRBV27	TRBJ1-2	.	CASSFVAGGLYGYTF
TRBV19	TRBJ2-7	.	CASNTGWGHEQYF
TRBV4-3	TRBJ1-2	.	CASSQDRELSTRYSGYTF
TRBV19	TRBJ2-1	.	CASSIEGGDGNEQFF
TRBV3-1/TRBV3-2	TRBJ2-7	.	CASSLLAGLTGEQYF
TRBV5-1	TRBJ1-5	.	CASRLTGGNQPQHF
TRBV2	TRBJ2-1	.	CASSEGSGWEQFF
TRBV5-1	TRBJ2-3	.	CASSLAVLTDTQYF
TRBV18	TRBJ2-5	.	CASSPGRSETQYF
TRBV10-3	TRBJ2-1	.	CAIGGDEQFF
TRBV7-3	TRBJ2-2	.	CASSLHGSGRGGELFF